This T cell receptor (beta chain) was sequenced during a study of blood T cells in healthy people across ages. A word on this clonotype: Its antigen remains unknown.

Study conclusions and caveats: Strong correlation was found linking TCR beta diversity to naive T cell percentage.

Next came a second PCR, run for about 7 to 12 cycles, which used a sample-barcoded 5' primer along with a J-beta primer mix. CDR3-containing paired-end reads numbered at least 2.5 million in each sample. TCRdb re-called the 5' RACE reads through MiXCR, storing one row per CDR3 protein. Of approximately 730,000 distinct CDR3 sequences in the sample, 35% to 45% were seen once. V lost 5 bases to trimming and J lost 0 bases, with 7 bases between them. In germline, CDR1 is LGHNA, CDR2 YNFKEQ. There are 13 residues in the CDR3. This chain connects TRBV4-2 to TRBJ1-1; no firm D call. The sample consisted of blood. This TCR came from a woman in her fifties or sixties in good health. The DNA of the CDR3 is TGTGCCAGCAGCTACGGTATGAACACTGAAGCTTTCTTT. The encoded protein is CASSYGMNTEAFF.